These 17 T cell receptor beta chains share one sample of origin, sequenced in a study of blood T cell repertoires in COVID-19. Profiled with immunoSEQ multiplex PCR; TCRdb holds only in-frame clones, not every one. The table includes roughly 250,000 clones, approximately 91% detected once. Sequencing was performed on PBMCs or T cells enriched from blood (not recorded which). The source is a woman aged 40 to 49 with acute COVID-19.

The chain links TRBV24-1 to TRBJ1-2; D gene uncertain. Looked up from germline, CDR1 is KGHDR and CDR2 is SFDVKD. This CDR3 is 11 amino acids long. V gave up 4 bases and J gave up 4 bases, with 3 bases separating them. This CDR3 is CATSDFYGYTF. In DNA, the CDR3 is TGTGCCACCAGTGACTTCTATGGCTACACCTTC.

The chain combines TRBV24-1 with TRBJ1-2; tentative D call: TRBD1 (6 bases). This CDR3 is 14 amino acids long. Germline V gene sequence: CDR1 KGHDR, CDR2 SFDVKD. V was clipped by 4 bases and J by 6 bases, with 14 bases between them. CDR3 bases: TGTGCCACCAGTGACCATCGACAGGTCCATGGCTACACCTTC. Protein: CATSDHRQVHGYTF.

Turning to this clone: Other DNA sequences in this specimen translate into the identical CDR3. The chain combines TRBV15 with TRBJ2-3, with D hard to call. Trimming pared 0 bases from V and 1 base from J, leaving 5 bases between. The CDR3 totals 14 residues. Germline V lookup: CDR1 LNHNV, CDR2 YYDKDF (reference sequence). The DNA of the CDR3 is TGTGCCACCAGCAGAGATCGGGGCACAGATACGCAGTATTTT. This gives the protein CATSRDRGTDTQYF.

The chain recombines TRBV6-5 with TRBJ2-7, with D possibly matching TRBD1 (6 bases). V gave up 4 bases and J gave up 2 bases, with 12 bases separating them. From germline, CDR1 is MNHEY and CDR2 SVGAGI. The CDR3 loop spans 14 amino acids. CDR3 in DNA: TGTGCCAGCAGTTCCACCAGGGGCCCCTACGAGCAGTACTTC. Translated, it gives CASSSTRGPYEQYF.

This clone was picked up one time. This sequence joins TRBV10-3 and TRBJ2-1, with TRBD1 matching 7 bases. With 11 bases clipped from V and 5 bases from J, the junction kept 9 bases outside the gene matches. The germline CDR1 and CDR2 sequences are ENHRY and SYGVKD. The CDR3 has 13 amino acids. The CDR3 loop reads CAVTGLTNNEQFF. CDR3 nucleotide sequence: TGTGCCGTGACAGGGTTAACCAACAATGAGCAGTTCTTC.

This chain links TRBV9 with TRBJ2-3, with 7 bases that match TRBD2. CDR3 length equals 16 residues. The V segment lost 1 base and the J segment 2 bases; nucleotides outside the gene matches: 7. Germline assignment: CDR1 SGDLS and CDR2 YYNGEE. The CDR3 DNA reads as TGTGCCAGCAGCGTACTGGGGGGGTCTATCACAGATACGCAGTATTTT. Amino acids: CASSVLGGSITDTQYF. The entire variable domain, with the rest obtained from reference TRBV9 and TRBJ2-3, is as follows: DSGVTQTPKHLITATGQRVTLRCSPRSGDLSVYWYQQSLDQGLQFLIQYYNGEERAKGNILERFSAQQFPDLHSELNLSSLELGDSALYFCASSVLGGSITDTQYFGPGTRLTVL.

This clone showed up just once. The V call is TRBV15, the J call TRBJ1-5, with TRBD1 identical over 8 bases. The V gene end was trimmed by 9 bases and the J gene end by 4 bases; junction bases not matched to a gene: 14. The CDR3 consists of 16 residues. In germline, CDR1 is LNHNV, CDR2 YYDKDF (reference sequence). CDR3 DNA sequence: TGTGCCACAAGCGACCCAGGGGGCTCTAGTAATCAGCCCCAGCATTTT. Translating it yields CATSDPGGSSNQPQHF.

This clone was counted once. The chain carries TRBV11-3 and TRBJ1-1; D is possibly TRBD1 (6 bases). Germline CDR1 and CDR2: SGHNT and YENEEA. V lost 1 base, J lost 0 bases, and 15 bases lay in between. This CDR3 is built from 17 residues. The CDR3 here is CASSLGMWGGVNTEAFF. Here the CDR3 DNA reads TGTGCCAGCAGCTTAGGTATGTGGGGGGGCGTGAACACTGAAGCTTTCTTT. The full variable domain, in which reference TRBV11-3 and TRBJ1-1 provide the parts outside the CDR3, is EAGVVQSPRYKIIEKKQPVAFWCNPISGHNTLYWYLQNLGQGPELLIRYENEEAVDDSQLPKDRFSAERLKGVDSTLKIQPAELGDSAVYLCASSLGMWGGVNTEAFFGQGTRLTVV.

The chain employs TRBV19 and TRBJ1-5; a possible D gene is TRBD1 (5 bases). The germline CDR1 and CDR2 sequences are LNHDA and SQIVND (reference sequence). The CDR3 runs to 17 residues. Trimming removed 2 bases from V and 2 bases from J, with 16 bases in between. The CDR3 DNA reads TGTGCCAGTAGTATAAAGCACGCAGGGTGGGGCAATCAGCCCCAGCATTTT. This codes for CASSIKHAGWGNQPQHF.

The V gene is TRBV21-1, the J gene TRBJ2-1; TRBD2 is the table's D call and was not checked against the DNA. TRBV21-1 represents a pseudogene. CDR3 size: 15 residues. The CDR3 DNA reads as TGTGCCAGCAGTGAGTGGCGGCCGTGGGACAATGAGCAGTTCTTC. Protein product: CASSEWRPWDNEQFF.

The rearrangement joins TRBV7-2 to TRBJ2-3; 8 nucleotides align to TRBD2. Germline values: CDR1 SGHTA, CDR2 FQGNSA. V lost 5 bases, J lost 2 bases, and 9 bases stayed unmatched. This CDR3 comprises 16 residues. CDR3 sequence reads: CASSDRGGLNTDTQYF. The CDR3 region has the DNA TGTGCCAGCAGCGATCGGGGGGGACTCAACACAGATACGCAGTATTTT.

The chain carries TRBV6-1 and TRBJ2-7; D is unclear. Trimming pared 2 bases from V and 2 bases from J, leaving 10 bases between. The CDR3 is 14 amino acids. Germline V gives CDR1 MNHNS, CDR2 SASEGT. CDR3 region: CASSESHSTYEQYF. DNA of the CDR3: TGTGCCAGCAGTGAATCACACAGCACCTACGAGCAGTACTTC.

The J gene is TRBJ2-5, the V gene TRBV28; 15 positions match TRBD2. Germline loops: CDR1 MDHEN, CDR2 SYDVKM. With V trimmed by 4 bases and J by 5 bases, 5 bases remained unmatched. The CDR3 is 16 residues long. The CDR3 nucleotides read TGTGCCAGCAGTTCGGGACTAGCGGGGGGCGGGGAGACCCAGTACTTC. Translating gives CASSSGLAGGGETQYF.

The CDR3 protein is CASSSHRGTEAFF. The CDR3 bases are TGTGCCAGCAGCTCGCACAGGGGAACTGAAGCTTTCTTT. The chain combines TRBV7-9 with TRBJ1-1, with TRBD1 identical over 7 bases. Looked up from germline, CDR1 is SEHNR and CDR2 is FQNEAQ (reference sequence). V trimming: 4 bases; J trimming: 5 bases; junction bases outside the gene matches: 4. The CDR3 sequence is 13 residues long.

V usage is TRBV5-1 and J usage is TRBJ2-7; 10 bases fit TRBD2. Germline V lookup: CDR1 SGHRS, CDR2 YFSETQ. The CDR3 length is 15 residues. V was clipped by 2 bases and J by 3 bases; unmatched bases: 5. The CDR3 DNA follows: TGCGCCAGCAGCTTCGCTCCTAGCGGGGGCTACGAGCAGTACTTC. It is translated as CASSFAPSGGYEQYF.

This rearrangement joins TRBV5-6 to TRBJ1-4; no firm D call. Germline V gives CDR1 SGHDT, CDR2 YYEEEE. The V and J ends lost 5 bases and 5 bases respectively, with 16 bases between them. The length of the CDR3 is 15 residues. CDR3 DNA: TGTGCCAGCAGGACAACCCGGGAGAAGAATGAAAAACTGTTTTTT. Its protein is CASRTTREKNEKLFF.

The chain has TRBV5-1 and TRBJ1-1, with TRBD1 identical over 7 bases. The germline V gene has CDR1 SGHRS and CDR2 YFSETQ. The CDR3 sequence is 14 residues long. V lost 7 bases to trimming and J lost 2 bases; unmatched junction nucleotides: 8. The CDR3 bases are TGCGCCAGCGTGGAGGGGGCTCTAAACACTGAAGCTTTCTTT. Translated: CASVEGALNTEAFF.